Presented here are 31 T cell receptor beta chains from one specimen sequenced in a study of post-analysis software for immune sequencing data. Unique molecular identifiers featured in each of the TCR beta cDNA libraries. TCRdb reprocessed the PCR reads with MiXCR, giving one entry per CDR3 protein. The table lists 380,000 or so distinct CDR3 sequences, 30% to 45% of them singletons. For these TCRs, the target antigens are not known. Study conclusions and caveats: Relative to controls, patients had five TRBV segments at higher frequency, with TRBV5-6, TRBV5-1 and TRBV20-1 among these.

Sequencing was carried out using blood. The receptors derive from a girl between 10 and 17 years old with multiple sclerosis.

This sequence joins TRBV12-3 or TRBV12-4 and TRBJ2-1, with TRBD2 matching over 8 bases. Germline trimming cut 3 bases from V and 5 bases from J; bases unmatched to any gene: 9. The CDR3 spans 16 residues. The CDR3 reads CASSLRVAGPHNEQFF. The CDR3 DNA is TGTGCCAGCAGTTTGCGGGTAGCGGGGCCTCACAATGAGCAGTTCTTC.

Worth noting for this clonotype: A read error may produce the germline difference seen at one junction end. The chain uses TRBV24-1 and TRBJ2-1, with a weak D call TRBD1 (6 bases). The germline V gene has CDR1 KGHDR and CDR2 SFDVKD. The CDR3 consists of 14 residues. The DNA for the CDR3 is TGTGCCGCCAGTGATTGGACAGCGAACAATGAGCAGTTCTTC. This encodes CAASDWTANNEQFF.

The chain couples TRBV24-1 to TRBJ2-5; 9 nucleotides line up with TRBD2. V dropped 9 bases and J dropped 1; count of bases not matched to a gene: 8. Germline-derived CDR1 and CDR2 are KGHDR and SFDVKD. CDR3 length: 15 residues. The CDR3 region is CATQDLAGAQETQYF. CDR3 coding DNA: TGTGCCACCCAGGATTTAGCGGGGGCCCAAGAGACCCAGTACTTC.

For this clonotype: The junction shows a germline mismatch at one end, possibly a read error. DNA of the CDR3: TGTGCCACCAGTGACAGCACAGATACGCAGTATTTT. Protein sequence: CATSDSTDTQYF. This chain links TRBV10-3 with TRBJ2-3; D gene uncertain. CDR3 length: 12 amino acids. Germline V gene lookup returns CDR1 ENHRY and CDR2 SYGVKD.

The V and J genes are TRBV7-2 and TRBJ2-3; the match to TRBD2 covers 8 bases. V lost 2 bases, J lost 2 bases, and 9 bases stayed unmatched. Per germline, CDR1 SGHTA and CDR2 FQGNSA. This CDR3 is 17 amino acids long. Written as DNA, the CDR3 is TGTGCCAGCAGCTTACCCAAGGGGCGGGGGGACACAGATACGCAGTATTTT. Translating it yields CASSLPKGRGDTDTQYF.

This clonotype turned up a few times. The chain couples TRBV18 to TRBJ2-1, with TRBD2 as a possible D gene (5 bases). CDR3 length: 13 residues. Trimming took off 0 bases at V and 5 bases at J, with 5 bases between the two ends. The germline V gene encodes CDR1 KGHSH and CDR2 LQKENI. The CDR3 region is CASSPPEDNEQFF. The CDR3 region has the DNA TGTGCCAGCTCACCACCGGAGGACAATGAGCAGTTCTTC.

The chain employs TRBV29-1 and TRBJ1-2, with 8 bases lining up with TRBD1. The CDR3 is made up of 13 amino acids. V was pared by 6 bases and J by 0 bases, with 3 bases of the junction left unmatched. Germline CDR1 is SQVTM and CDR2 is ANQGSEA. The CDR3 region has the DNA TGCAGCGTCGGACAGGGAACTAACTATGGCTACACCTTC. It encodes CSVGQGTNYGYTF.

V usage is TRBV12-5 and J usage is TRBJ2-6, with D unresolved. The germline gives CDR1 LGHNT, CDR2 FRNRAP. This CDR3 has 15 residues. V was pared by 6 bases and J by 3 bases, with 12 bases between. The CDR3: CASGLLGDGANVLTF. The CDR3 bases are TGTGCTAGTGGACTTCTAGGTGATGGGGCCAACGTCCTGACTTTC.

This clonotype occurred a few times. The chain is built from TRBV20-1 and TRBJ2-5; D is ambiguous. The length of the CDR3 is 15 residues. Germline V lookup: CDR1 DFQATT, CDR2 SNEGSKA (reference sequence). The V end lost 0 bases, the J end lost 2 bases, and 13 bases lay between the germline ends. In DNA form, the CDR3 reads TGCAGTGCTAGAGATGGCGGAGAGATACAAGAGACCCAGTACTTC. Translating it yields CSARDGGEIQETQYF.

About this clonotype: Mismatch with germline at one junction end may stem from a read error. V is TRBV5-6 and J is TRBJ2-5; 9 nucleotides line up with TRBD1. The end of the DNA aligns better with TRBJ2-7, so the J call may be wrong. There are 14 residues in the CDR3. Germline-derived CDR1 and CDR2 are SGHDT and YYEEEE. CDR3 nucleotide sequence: TGTGCCGGCAGCTTAGGGACAGGGATAAACGAGCAGTACTTC. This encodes CAGSLGTGINEQYF.

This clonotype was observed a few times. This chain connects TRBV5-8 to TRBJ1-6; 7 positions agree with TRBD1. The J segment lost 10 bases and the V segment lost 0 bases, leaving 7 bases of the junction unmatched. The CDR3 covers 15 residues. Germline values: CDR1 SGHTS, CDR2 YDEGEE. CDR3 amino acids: CASSLEYRGRSPLHF. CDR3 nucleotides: TGTGCCAGCAGCTTGGAGTACAGGGGAAGGTCACCCCTCCACTTT.

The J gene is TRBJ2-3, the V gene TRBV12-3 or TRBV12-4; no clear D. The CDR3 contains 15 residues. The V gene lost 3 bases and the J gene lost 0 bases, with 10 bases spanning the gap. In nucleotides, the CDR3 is TGTGCCAGCAGTTTTTACGCAGGCAGCACAGATACGCAGTATTTT. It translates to CASSFYAGSTDTQYF.

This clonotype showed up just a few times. In DNA, the CDR3 is TGTGCCAGCAGCTTGGAAGAGTGGACCAGCACAGATACGCAGTATTTT. As protein: CASSLEEWTSTDTQYF. The rearrangement joins TRBV5-6 to TRBJ2-3; D remains unclear. The CDR3 is 16 residues long. V lost 0 bases, J lost 0 bases, and 11 bases lay in between. The germline gives CDR1 SGHDT, CDR2 YYEEEE.

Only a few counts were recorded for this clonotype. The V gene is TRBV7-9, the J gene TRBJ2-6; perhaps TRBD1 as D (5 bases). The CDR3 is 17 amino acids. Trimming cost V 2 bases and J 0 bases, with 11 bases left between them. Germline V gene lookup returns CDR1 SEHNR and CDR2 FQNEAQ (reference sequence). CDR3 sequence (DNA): TGTGCCAGCAGCTTACAGGGTAGAGGCTCTGGGGCCAACGTCCTGACTTTC. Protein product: CASSLQGRGSGANVLTF.

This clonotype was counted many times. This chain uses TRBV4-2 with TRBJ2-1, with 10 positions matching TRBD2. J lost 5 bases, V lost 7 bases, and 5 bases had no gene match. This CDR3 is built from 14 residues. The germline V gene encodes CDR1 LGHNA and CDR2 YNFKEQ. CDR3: CASNLAGADNEQFF. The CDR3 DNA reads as TGTGCCAGCAATCTAGCGGGGGCAGACAATGAGCAGTTCTTC.

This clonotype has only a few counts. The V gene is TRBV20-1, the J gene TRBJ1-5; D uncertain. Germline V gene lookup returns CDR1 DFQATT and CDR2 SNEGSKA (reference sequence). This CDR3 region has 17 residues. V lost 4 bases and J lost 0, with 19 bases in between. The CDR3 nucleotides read TGCAGTGCTATTAATCTTGGATCGCAGTATAGCAATCAGCCCCAGCATTTT. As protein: CSAINLGSQYSNQPQHF.

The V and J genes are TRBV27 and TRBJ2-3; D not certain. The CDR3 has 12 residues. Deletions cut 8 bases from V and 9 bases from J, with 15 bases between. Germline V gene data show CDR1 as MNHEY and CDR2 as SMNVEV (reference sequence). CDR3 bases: TGTGCCAGCGGCCTTGTCGTGAGAACGCAGTATTTT. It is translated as CASGLVVRTQYF.

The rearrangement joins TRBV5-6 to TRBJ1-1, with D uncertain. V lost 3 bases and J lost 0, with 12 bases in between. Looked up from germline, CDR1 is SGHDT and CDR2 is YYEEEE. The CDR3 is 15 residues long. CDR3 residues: CASSSYGVMNTEAFF. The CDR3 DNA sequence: TGTGCCAGCAGCTCTTATGGGGTAATGAACACTGAAGCTTTCTTT.

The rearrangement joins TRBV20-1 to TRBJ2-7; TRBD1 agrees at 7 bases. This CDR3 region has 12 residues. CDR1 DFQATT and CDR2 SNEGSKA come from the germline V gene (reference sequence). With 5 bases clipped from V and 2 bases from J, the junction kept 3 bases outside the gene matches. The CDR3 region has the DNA TGCAGTGCTTACACAGGGGCCTACGAGCAGTACTTC. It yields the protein CSAYTGAYEQYF.

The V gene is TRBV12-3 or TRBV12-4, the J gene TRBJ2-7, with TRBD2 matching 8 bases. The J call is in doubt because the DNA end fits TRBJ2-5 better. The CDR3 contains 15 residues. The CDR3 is CASSSTGGGRETQYF. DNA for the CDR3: TGTGCCAGCAGTTCAACCGGGGGGGGGAGAGAGACCCAGTACTTC.

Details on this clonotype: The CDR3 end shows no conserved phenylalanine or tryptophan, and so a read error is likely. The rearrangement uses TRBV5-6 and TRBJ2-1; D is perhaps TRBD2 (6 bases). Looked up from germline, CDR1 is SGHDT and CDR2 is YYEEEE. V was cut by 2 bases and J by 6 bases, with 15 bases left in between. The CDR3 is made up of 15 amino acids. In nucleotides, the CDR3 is TGTGCCAGCAGCTTCAGGAGGGCCTACTTCAATGAGCAGTTCGTC. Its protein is CASSFRRAYFNEQFV.

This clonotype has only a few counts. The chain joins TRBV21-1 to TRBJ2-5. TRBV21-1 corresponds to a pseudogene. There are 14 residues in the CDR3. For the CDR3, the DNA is TGTGCCAGCAGCAAAGCCGGGGTGGTAGAGACCCAGTACTTC. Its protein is CASSKAGVVETQYF.

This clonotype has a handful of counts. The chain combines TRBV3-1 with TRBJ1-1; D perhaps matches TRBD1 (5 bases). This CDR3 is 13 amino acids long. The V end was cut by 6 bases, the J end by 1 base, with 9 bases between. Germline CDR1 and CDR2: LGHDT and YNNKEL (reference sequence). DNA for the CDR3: TGTGCCAGCAGAAACGGACAGAACACTGAAGCTTTCTTT. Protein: CASRNGQNTEAFF. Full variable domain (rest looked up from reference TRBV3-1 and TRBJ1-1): DTAVSQTPKYLVTQMGNDKSIKCEQNLGHDTMYWYKQDSKKFLKIMFSYNNKELIINETVPNRFSPKSPDKAHLNLHINSLELGDSAVYFCASRNGQNTEAFFGQGTRLTVV.

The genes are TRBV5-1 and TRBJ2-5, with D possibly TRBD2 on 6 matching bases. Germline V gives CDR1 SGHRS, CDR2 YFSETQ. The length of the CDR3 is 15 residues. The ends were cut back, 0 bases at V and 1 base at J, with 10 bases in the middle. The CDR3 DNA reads TGCGCCAGCAGCTTGGGGTCGGGACTCCAAGAGACCCAGTACTTC. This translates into CASSLGSGLQETQYF. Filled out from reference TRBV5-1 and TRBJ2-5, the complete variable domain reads KAGVTQTPRYLIKTRGQQVTLSCSPISGHRSVSWYQQTPGQGLQFLFEYFSETQRNKGNFPGRFSGRQFSNSRSEMNVSTLELGDSALYLCASSLGSGLQETQYFGPGTRLLVL.

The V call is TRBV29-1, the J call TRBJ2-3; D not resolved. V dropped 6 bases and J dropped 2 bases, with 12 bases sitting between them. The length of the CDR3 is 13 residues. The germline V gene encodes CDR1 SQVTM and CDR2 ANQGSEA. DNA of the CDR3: TGCAGCGTCCCAACGGGCACCACAGATACGCAGTATTTT. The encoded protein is CSVPTGTTDTQYF.

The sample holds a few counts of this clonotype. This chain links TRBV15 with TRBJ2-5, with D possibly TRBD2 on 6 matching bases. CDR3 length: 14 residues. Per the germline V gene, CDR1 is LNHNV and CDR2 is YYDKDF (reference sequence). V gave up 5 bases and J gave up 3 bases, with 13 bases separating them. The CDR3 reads CATSGRLVEETQYF. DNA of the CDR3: TGTGCCACCAGCGGGAGACTAGTCGAAGAGACCCAGTACTTC.

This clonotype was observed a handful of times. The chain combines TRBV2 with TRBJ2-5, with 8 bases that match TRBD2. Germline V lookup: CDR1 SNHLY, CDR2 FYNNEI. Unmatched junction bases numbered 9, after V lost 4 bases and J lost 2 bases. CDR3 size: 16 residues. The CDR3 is CASSGILAELQETQYF. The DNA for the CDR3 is TGTGCCAGCAGTGGGATACTAGCGGAGCTTCAAGAGACCCAGTACTTC.

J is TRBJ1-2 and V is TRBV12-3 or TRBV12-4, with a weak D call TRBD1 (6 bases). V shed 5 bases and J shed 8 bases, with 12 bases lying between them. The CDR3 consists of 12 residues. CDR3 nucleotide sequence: TGTGCCAGCAGTCGACAGGCCTGGGGCTACACCTTC. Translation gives CASSRQAWGYTF.

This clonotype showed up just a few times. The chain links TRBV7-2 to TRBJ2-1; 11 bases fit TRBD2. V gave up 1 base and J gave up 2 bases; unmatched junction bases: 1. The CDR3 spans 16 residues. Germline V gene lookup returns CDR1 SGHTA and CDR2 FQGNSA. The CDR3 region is CASSLVSGGAYNEQFF. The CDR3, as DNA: TGTGCCAGCAGCTTAGTTAGCGGGGGGGCCTACAATGAGCAGTTCTTC.

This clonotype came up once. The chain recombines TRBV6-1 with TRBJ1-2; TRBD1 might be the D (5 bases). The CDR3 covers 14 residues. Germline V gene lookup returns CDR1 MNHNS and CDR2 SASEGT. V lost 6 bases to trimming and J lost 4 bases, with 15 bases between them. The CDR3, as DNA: TGTGCCAGCAGCCACCAGGGTCCGGGCTATGGCTACACCTTC. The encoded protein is CASSHQGPGYGYTF.

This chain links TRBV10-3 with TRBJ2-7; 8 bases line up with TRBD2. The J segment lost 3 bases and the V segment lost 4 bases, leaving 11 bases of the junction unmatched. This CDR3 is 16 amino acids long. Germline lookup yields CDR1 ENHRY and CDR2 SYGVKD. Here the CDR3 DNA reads TGTGCCATCAGTGGCGGATCGCTAGCGGGTCGCTACGAGCAGTACTTC. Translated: CAISGGSLAGRYEQYF.